Following are 16 T cell receptor beta chains from one sample sequenced in a study of blood T cells in healthy people across ages. A second PCR of about 6 to 12 cycles used a sample-barcoded 5' primer and a J-beta primer mix. MiXCR, run by TCRdb on the 5' RACE reads, gives a single entry per CDR3 protein. The data contain 1.5 million to 2 million distinct CDR3 sequences, about 30% of them singletons. The sequenced sample consisted of blood. These receptor sequences come from a woman aged 30 to 39 in good health.

This clonotype was recorded a few times. The V gene is TRBV5-1, the J gene TRBJ2-5; D remains unclear. V lost 4 bases, J lost 0 bases, and 16 bases lay in between. CDR1 and CDR2 from the germline V gene are SGHRS and YFSETQ. There are 16 residues in the CDR3. CDR3 DNA sequence: TGCGCCAGCAGCCCCCGCTGGCAGTCTAACCAAGAGACCCAGTACTTC. Protein product: CASSPRWQSNQETQYF.

A few counts support this clonotype. This rearrangement joins TRBV2 to TRBJ1-5, with 7 bases fitting TRBD1. Trimming removed 6 bases from V and 3 bases from J; junction bases left unmatched: 8. This CDR3 is 15 amino acids long. Germline lookup yields CDR1 SNHLY and CDR2 FYNNEI. CDR3: CASRLDRMANQPQHF. DNA of the CDR3: TGTGCCAGCAGGCTGGACAGGATGGCCAATCAGCCCCAGCATTTT.

The J gene is TRBJ1-2, the V gene TRBV13; no firm D call. The V end lost 7 bases, the J end lost 4 bases, and 10 bases lay between the germline ends. Germline V CDR1 and CDR2: PRHDT, FYEKMQ (reference sequence). There are 12 residues in the CDR3. CDR3 nucleotides: TGTGCCAGCAACCTAAACATCTATGGCTACACCTTC. As protein: CASNLNIYGYTF.

V is TRBV12-3 or TRBV12-4 and J is TRBJ2-2; 12 nucleotides align to TRBD2. This CDR3 has 16 residues. Trimming removed 6 bases from V and 4 bases from J; junction bases left unmatched: 6. The CDR3 coding sequence is TGTGCCAGCAGGTCTAGCGGGAGGGGCGTCACCGGGGAGCTGTTTTTT. Its translation is CASRSSGRGVTGELFF.

In its sample, this clonotype was seen many times. This chain links TRBV10-3 with TRBJ2-5; tentative D call: TRBD1 (5 bases). The CDR3 is 14 amino acids. V lost 4 bases to trimming and J lost 5 bases, with 14 bases between them. CDR1 is ENHRY and CDR2 is SYGVKD in the germline V gene. DNA of the CDR3: TGTGCCATCAGTGCGGACCAAGGGGATGAGACCCAGTACTTC. Protein product: CAISADQGDETQYF.

This clonotype has ten or more counts. V usage is TRBV20-1 and J usage is TRBJ2-1, with D uncertain. The CDR3 contains 11 residues. Germline CDR1 is DFQATT and CDR2 is SNEGSKA (reference sequence). V was cut by 6 bases and J by 9 bases, with 12 bases left in between. The CDR3 region is CSARRPGEQFF. The DNA of the CDR3 is TGCAGTGCCAGAAGACCAGGTGAGCAGTTCTTC.

The chain has TRBV27 and TRBJ2-7; a possible D gene is TRBD2 (6 bases). Trimming removed 3 bases at V and 9 bases at J, with 15 bases between. From germline, CDR1 is MNHEY and CDR2 SMNVEV (reference sequence). This CDR3 is 13 amino acids long. In DNA form, the CDR3 reads TGTGCCAGCAGTTTTCGGCAGGAGGGCCGGCAGTACTTC. This sequence encodes CASSFRQEGRQYF.

The genes are TRBV3-1 and TRBJ2-5, with D hard to call. The V and J ends lost 2 bases and 11 bases respectively, with 21 bases between them. CDR3 size: 15 residues. In germline, CDR1 is LGHDT, CDR2 YNNKEL (reference sequence). The CDR3 region is CASSQRALFFDEQYF. In DNA, the CDR3 is TGTGCCAGCAGCCAACGGGCCTTATTTTTCGATGAGCAGTACTTC.

This chain connects TRBV2 to TRBJ1-3, with 7 bases fitting TRBD1. The CDR3 is 15 residues long. Germline CDR1 SNHLY, CDR2 FYNNEI. With 6 bases clipped from V and 0 bases from J, the junction kept 5 bases outside the gene matches. For the CDR3, the DNA is TGTGCCAGCAGGGAGACAGGGACCTCTGGAAACACCATATATTTT. Amino acids: CASRETGTSGNTIYF. Full variable domain (outside the CDR3, taken from reference TRBV2 and TRBJ1-3): EPEVTQTPSHQVTQMGQEVILRCVPISNHLYFYWYRQILGQKVEFLVSFYNNEISEKSEIFDDQFSVERPDGSNFTLKIRSTKLEDSAMYFCASRETGTSGNTIYFGEGSWLTVV.

This clonotype was detected a few times. This chain uses TRBV7-3 with TRBJ2-3; D possibly corresponds to TRBD2 (7 bases). The length of the CDR3 is 16 residues. In germline, CDR1 is SGHTA, CDR2 FQGTGA. Trimming took off 5 bases at V and 4 bases at J, with 19 bases between the two ends. CDR3 DNA: TGTGCCAGCAGCCAAGGGGGGGGGGATTCGGCAGATACGCAGTATTTT. Protein sequence: CASSQGGGDSADTQYF.

The V and J genes are TRBV12-3 or TRBV12-4 and TRBJ1-2; D perhaps matches TRBD1 (5 bases). The CDR3 extends over 15 amino acids. V shed 6 bases and J shed 4 bases, with 18 bases lying between them. CDR3 sequence: CASRRRGSDGYGYTF. The DNA of the CDR3 is TGTGCCAGCAGACGACGGGGGTCGGATGGCTATGGCTACACCTTC.

This clonotype was seen more than once but under ten times. The rearrangement uses TRBV12-3 or TRBV12-4 and TRBJ2-1, with TRBD1 matching 7 bases. The CDR3 runs to 15 residues. Unmatched junction bases numbered 12, after V lost 4 bases and J lost 9 bases. The CDR3 loop is CASSSNRGGPTEQFF. CDR3 DNA sequence: TGTGCCAGCAGTTCCAACAGGGGTGGTCCGACTGAGCAGTTCTTC.

The V call is TRBV7-9, the J call TRBJ2-2, with 9 positions matching TRBD1. Per germline, CDR1 SEHNR and CDR2 FQNEAQ (reference sequence). This CDR3 spans 16 amino acids. V lost 3 bases, J lost 5 bases, and 7 bases stayed unmatched. The CDR3 reads CASSFGTGRKTGELFF. The CDR3 bases are TGTGCCAGCAGCTTCGGGACAGGGAGAAAGACCGGGGAGCTGTTTTTT.

There are many counts of this clonotype. The chain combines TRBV20-1 with TRBJ2-3; D not resolved. Deletions cut 6 bases from V and 5 bases from J, with 21 bases between. CDR3 length: 15 residues. Germline V gene data show CDR1 as DFQATT and CDR2 as SNEGSKA (reference sequence). CDR3 amino acids: CSALNGRSLEDTQYF. CDR3 coding DNA: TGCAGTGCCCTTAACGGCAGGTCATTGGAAGATACGCAGTATTTT.

This clonotype was picked up a small number of times. The junction and the germline gene differ at one end; a read error may be behind it. The chain is built from TRBV30 and TRBJ2-3; TRBD2 is a possible D gene (6 bases). The CDR3 is 14 residues long. Germline CDR1 is GTSNPN and CDR2 is SVGIG (reference sequence). Here the CDR3 reads CASIAETSTDTQYF. The DNA for the CDR3 is TGCGCCTCGATAGCGGAAACTAGCACAGATACGCAGTATTTT. Full variable domain (remainder filled in from reference TRBV30 and TRBJ2-3): SQTIHQWPATLVQPVGSPLSLECTVEGTSNPNLYWYRQAAGRGLQLLFYSVGIGQISSEVPQNLSASRPQDRQFILSSKKLLLSDSGFYLCASIAETSTDTQYFGPGTRLTVL.

As regards this clonotype: At one end, the junction sequence differs from germline, possibly due to a read error. The rearrangement links TRBV6-6 to TRBJ2-5; the D gene is possibly TRBD2 (6 bases). CDR3 size: 16 residues. In germline, CDR1 is MNHNY, CDR2 SVGAGI (reference sequence). This chain's CDR3 is CANSPHQLTGRETQYF. CDR3 DNA: TGTGCCAACAGTCCCCATCAACTAACGGGGAGGGAGACCCAGTACTTC.